This T cell receptor (beta chain) came from a study of control samples from healthy donors and cancer patients. Here immunoSEQ multiplex PCR was the method, and the copy in TCRdb shows in-frame clones only, minus some. The sample records 80,000 to 100,000 clones, around 80% being singletons. The CDR3 has 11 amino acids. Trimming pared 6 bases from V and 5 bases from J, leaving 7 bases between. This chain links TRBV12-3 or TRBV12-4 with TRBJ1-1; D is unresolved. This TCR was sampled from a woman aged 25 to 39 in good health. The sequenced sample consisted of blood. CDR3 sequence: CASRLQTEAFF. The CDR3, as DNA: TGTGCCAGCAGACTTCAGACTGAAGCTTTCTTT.